The T cell receptor (beta chain) described here comes from a study of technical replicates of blood from a few donors. The protocol was immunoSEQ multiplex PCR, while the TCRdb copy is restricted to in-frame clones and leaves out a portion. This table holds some 96,000 clones, approximately 94% found once. The CDR3 extends over 15 amino acids. Losses at the gene ends were 5 bases for V and 7 bases for J; bases not matched to a gene: 9. The germline V gene encodes CDR1 SQVTM and CDR2 ANQGSEA. The sequencing input was T cells isolated from PBMCs. This receptor was taken from a human donor in good health. The chain has TRBV29-1 and TRBJ2-1, with 12 bases matching TRBD2. The CDR3 sequence is CSVRKASGGGNEQFF. In DNA form, the CDR3 reads TGCAGCGTTAGAAAGGCTAGCGGGGGGGGGAATGAGCAGTTCTTC.